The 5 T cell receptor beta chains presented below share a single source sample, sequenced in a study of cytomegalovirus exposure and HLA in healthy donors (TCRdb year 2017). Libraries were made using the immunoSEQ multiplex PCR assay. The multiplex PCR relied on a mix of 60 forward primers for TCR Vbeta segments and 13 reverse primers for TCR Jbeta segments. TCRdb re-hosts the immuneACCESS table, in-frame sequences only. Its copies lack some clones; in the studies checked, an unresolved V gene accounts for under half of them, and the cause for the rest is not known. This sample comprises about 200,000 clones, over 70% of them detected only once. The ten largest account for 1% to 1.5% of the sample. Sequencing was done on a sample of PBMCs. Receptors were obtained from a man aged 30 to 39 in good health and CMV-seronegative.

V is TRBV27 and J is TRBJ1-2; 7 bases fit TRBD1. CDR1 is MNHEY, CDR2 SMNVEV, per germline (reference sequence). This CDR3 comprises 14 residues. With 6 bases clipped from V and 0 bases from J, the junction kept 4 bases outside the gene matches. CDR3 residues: CASSLDRANYGYTF. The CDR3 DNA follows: TGTGCCAGCAGCTTAGACAGGGCTAACTATGGCTACACCTTC.

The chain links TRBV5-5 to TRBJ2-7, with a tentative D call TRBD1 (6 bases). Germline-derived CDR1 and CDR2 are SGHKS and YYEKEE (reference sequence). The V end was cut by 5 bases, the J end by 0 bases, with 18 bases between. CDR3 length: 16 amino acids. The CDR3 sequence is CASSFLIRGLSYEQYF. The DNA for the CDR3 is TGTGCCAGCAGTTTCCTAATCAGGGGCCTCTCCTACGAGCAGTACTTC.

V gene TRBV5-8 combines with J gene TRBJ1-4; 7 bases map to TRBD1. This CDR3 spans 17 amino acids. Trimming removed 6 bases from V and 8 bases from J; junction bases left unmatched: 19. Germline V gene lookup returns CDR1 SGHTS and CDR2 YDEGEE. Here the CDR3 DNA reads TGTGCCAGCAACCCCCCGAAGGGGGCCGGAGTAGGGGAAAAACTGTTTTTT. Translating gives CASNPPKGAGVGEKLFF.

CDR3 sequence reads: CASSSRQGAFLNSPLHF. The CDR3 DNA is TGTGCCAGCAGCTCCCGACAGGGGGCGTTTCTTAATTCACCCCTCCACTTT. This chain links TRBV7-9 with TRBJ1-6; 10 bases match TRBD1. In germline, CDR1 is SEHNR, CDR2 FQNEAQ (reference sequence). V shed 4 bases and J 6 bases; nucleotides not matched to a gene: 9. The CDR3 has 17 residues.

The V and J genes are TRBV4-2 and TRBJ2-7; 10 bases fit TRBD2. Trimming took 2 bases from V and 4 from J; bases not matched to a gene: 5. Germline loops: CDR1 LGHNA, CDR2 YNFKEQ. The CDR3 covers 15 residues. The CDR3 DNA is TGTGCCAGCAGCCAAAGCGGGGGGGCTGGGTACGAGCAGTACTTC. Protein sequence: CASSQSGGAGYEQYF.